This T cell receptor beta chain comes out of a study of cytomegalovirus exposure and HLA in healthy donors. Use of 60 Vbeta and 13 Jbeta primers characterized the PCR. Clones were sequenced by immunoSEQ multiplex PCR, and TCRdb holds only the in-frame ones, with some missing. The sample shows approximately 190,000 clones, 75% to 90% of them seen only once. The CDR3 is 14 residues long. CDR1 is SGHNT and CDR2 is YYREEE in the germline V gene (reference sequence). V was clipped by 2 bases and J by 3 bases, with 10 bases between them. Sequencing used PBMCs. The sequence was obtained from a woman aged 18-35 years in good health and CMV-seronegative. V and J are TRBV5-4 and TRBJ2-3; possibly TRBD1 for D (7 bases). This chain's CDR3 is CASSLQGRTDTQYF. The CDR3 DNA reads TGTGCCAGCAGCTTACAGGGGAGGACAGATACGCAGTATTTT.